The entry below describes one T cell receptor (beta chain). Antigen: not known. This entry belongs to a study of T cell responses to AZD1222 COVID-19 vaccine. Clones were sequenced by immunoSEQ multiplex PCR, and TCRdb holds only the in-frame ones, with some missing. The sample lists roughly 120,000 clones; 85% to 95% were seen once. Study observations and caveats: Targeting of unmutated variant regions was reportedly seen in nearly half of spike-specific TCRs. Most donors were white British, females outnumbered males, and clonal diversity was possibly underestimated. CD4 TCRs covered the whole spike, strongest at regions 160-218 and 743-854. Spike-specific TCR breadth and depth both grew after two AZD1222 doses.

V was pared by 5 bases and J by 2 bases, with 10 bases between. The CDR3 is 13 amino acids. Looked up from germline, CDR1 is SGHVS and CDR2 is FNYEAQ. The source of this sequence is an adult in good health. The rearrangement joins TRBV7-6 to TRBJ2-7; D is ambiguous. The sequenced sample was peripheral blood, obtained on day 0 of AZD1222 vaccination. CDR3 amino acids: CASSPGATYEQYF. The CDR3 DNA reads TGTGCCAGCAGCCCCGGAGCGACCTACGAGCAGTACTTC.